This TCR beta chain was documented in a study of blood T cell repertoires in COVID-19. Looking at the study overall: Donors in the United States, Italy and Spain gave samples during acute or convalescent COVID-19. In each case, the material was cDNA or gDNA derived from T cells, B-cell-depleted T cells, or PBMCs.

Authors' analysis steps: Reference gene primer amplification yielded estimated nucleated cell counts. Assay: immunoSEQ multiplex PCR; the TCRdb copy retains only in-frame clones and omits some. Clone size and the V and J calls come from that table; the DNA yielded D and trimming. Seen here are tens of thousands of clones, around 83% observed once, and the top ten hold 6.9%. This clonotype was sampled from a man over 45 with active COVID-19. Source material: peripheral blood.

The chain's CDR3 is CAWRVNRGRGGYTF. DNA for the CDR3: TGTGCCTGGAGGGTCAACAGGGGGCGGGGTGGCTACACCTTC. This rearrangement joins TRBV30 to TRBJ1-2; TRBD1 matches 9 bases. V was clipped by 3 bases and J by 7 bases; unmatched bases: 9. CDR1 is GTSNPN and CDR2 is SVGIG in the germline V gene (reference sequence). There are 14 residues in the CDR3.